The rows below give T cell receptor beta chains drawn from one sample of a study of cytomegalovirus exposure and HLA in healthy donors. Profiling relied on immunoSEQ multiplex PCR, and the TCRdb table lists in-frame clones only, not all of them. Here the sample spans 150,000 to 160,000 clones, about 88% being singletons. Sequencing was performed on PBMCs. These receptor sequences come from a man aged 18 to 30 in good health and CMV-seropositive. The CDR3 runs from the conserved cysteine through the conserved F or W. The D gene is left open where the match is weak. The size of a clone is reported for some rows only, either as once, few or many, or as a class for expanded clones.

d_gene,abundance,v_gene,j_gene,CDR3aa,CDR3nt
.,medium-sized,TRBV6-5,TRBJ2-1,CASSRRVSNEQFF,TGTGCCAGCAGTCGGCGGGTCAGCAATGAGCAGTTCTTC
.,.,TRBV20-1,TRBJ2-3,CSAVPGDTQYF,TGCAGTGCTGTCCCGGGAGATACGCAGTATTTT
TRBD1,.,TRBV30,TRBJ1-3,CAWSSGGALGNTIYF,TGTGCCTGGAGTTCAGGGGGCGCGTTAGGAAACACCATATATTTT
TRBD2,.,TRBV6-5,TRBJ2-7,CASSSGGEQYF,TGTGCCAGCAGTTCGGGGGGGGAGCAGTACTTC
.,.,TRBV28,TRBJ2-7,CASATRSAYEQYF,TGTGCCAGCGCCACCCGTAGCGCCTACGAGCAGTACTTC
.,.,TRBV9,TRBJ1-1,CASSAQTVMNTEAFF,TGTGCCAGCAGCGCCCAGACTGTTATGAACACTGAAGCTTTCTTT
.,.,TRBV5-8,TRBJ1-5,CASSQTRRPNQPQHF,TGTGCCAGCAGCCAAACAAGGAGGCCTAATCAGCCCCAGCATTTT
.,.,TRBV11-2,TRBJ1-2,CASSLVSAQGYGYTF,TGTGCCAGCAGCTTAGTATCGGCTCAGGGCTATGGCTACACCTTC
.,.,TRBV7-2,TRBJ1-2,CASSLGDKGLYGYTF,TGTGCCAGCAGCTTAGGGGACAAGGGTCTCTATGGCTACACCTTC
.,.,TRBV4-2,TRBJ2-7,CASSQDSSYEQYF,TGTGCCAGCAGCCAAGACAGCTCCTACGAGCAGTACTTC
.,once,TRBV7-9,TRBJ1-4,CASSFGPGGTNEKLFF,TGTGCCAGCAGCTTTGGGCCCGGCGGGACTAATGAAAAACTGTTTTTT
.,.,TRBV29-1,TRBJ2-6,CSVDDGTGANVLTF,TGCAGCGTTGACGACGGGACTGGGGCCAACGTCCTGACTTTC
TRBD2,.,TRBV25-1,TRBJ2-1,CASSDPRTSGKFGNEQFF,TGTGCCAGCAGTGACCCCAGGACTAGCGGGAAATTCGGCAATGAGCAGTTCTTC
TRBD2,.,TRBV7-7,TRBJ2-1,CASSLERGVSYNEQFF,TGTGCCAGCAGCTTAGAGCGGGGGGTCTCCTACAATGAGCAGTTCTTC
TRBD1,.,TRBV18,TRBJ1-1,CASSGDRKNTEAFF,TGTGCCAGCTCTGGGGACAGAAAGAACACTGAAGCTTTCTTT
TRBD2,.,TRBV28,TRBJ2-5,CASSRGLAGIQETQYF,TGTGCCAGCAGTCGGGGACTAGCGGGGATCCAAGAGACCCAGTACTTC
TRBD1,.,TRBV7-2,TRBJ2-3,CASSYWDSLGDTQYF,TGTGCCAGCAGCTACTGGGACAGCCTGGGGGATACGCAGTATTTT
.,.,TRBV9,TRBJ1-2,CASSVEQGRGYTF,TGTGCCAGCAGCGTAGAACAGGGCCGTGGCTACACCTTC
TRBD1,.,TRBV5-6,TRBJ1-1,CASSGGTAMNTEAFF,TGTGCCAGCAGCGGAGGGACAGCTATGAACACTGAAGCTTTCTTT
.,.,TRBV7-2,TRBJ1-2,CASSGGGGPRRGYTF,TGTGCCAGCAGCGGAGGTGGAGGGCCCAGAAGGGGCTACACCTTC
.,.,TRBV25-1,TRBJ2-2,CASSALQGSAGELFF,TGTGCCAGCAGTGCCCTACAGGGATCCGCCGGGGAGCTGTTTTTT
.,.,TRBV25-1,TRBJ2-5,CASSESVSGGPQETQYF,TGTGCCAGCAGTGAATCGGTCAGCGGAGGCCCCCAAGAGACCCAGTACTTC
TRBD1,once,TRBV5-1,TRBJ1-1,CASSSLGQGVGTEAFF,TGCGCCAGCAGCAGCTTGGGACAGGGGGTGGGGACTGAAGCTTTCTTT
TRBD2,.,TRBV7-2,TRBJ2-7,CASSLGVSGGSGNEQYF,TGTGCCAGCAGCTTAGGGGTTTCGGGGGGGTCTGGGAACGAGCAGTACTTC
.,.,TRBV13,TRBJ2-5,CASSPNQETQYF,TGTGCCAGCAGCCCCAATCAAGAGACCCAGTACTTC
.,.,TRBV7-3,TRBJ2-7,CASSSDGLHF,TGTGCCAGCAGCTCGGACGGACTTCACTTC
TRBD1,.,TRBV5-1,TRBJ1-2,CASSLADRPLYGYTF,TGCGCCAGCAGCTTGGCGGACAGGCCCCTCTATGGCTACACCTTC
TRBD1,.,TRBV27,TRBJ2-4,CASSSPTGLAKNIQYF,TGTGCCAGCAGTTCCCCGACAGGGTTAGCCAAAAACATTCAGTACTTC
.,.,TRBV9,TRBJ1-2,CASSPRTGYTF,TGTGCCAGCAGCCCCAGAACTGGCTACACCTTC
TRBD2,.,TRBV7-2,TRBJ2-2,CASSAGLAGGPELFF,TGTGCCAGCAGCGCGGGACTAGCGGGGGGTCCCGAGCTGTTTTTT
TRBD2,.,TRBV7-9,TRBJ2-2,CASSSGTAGGPGGRELFF,TGTGCCAGCAGCTCAGGGACGGCGGGAGGCCCCGGGGGCCGGGAGCTGTTTTTT
.,.,TRBV6-1,TRBJ2-1,CASSGEAGAYNEQFF,TGTGCCAGCAGTGGGGAGGCTGGGGCCTACAATGAGCAGTTCTTC
TRBD1,.,TRBV2,TRBJ2-1,CASRKPGTGGPDEQFF,TGTGCCAGCAGGAAACCAGGGACAGGGGGTCCGGATGAGCAGTTCTTC
TRBD2,.,TRBV7-2,TRBJ2-1,CASFPRIAGVVSQNEQFF,TGTGCCAGCTTCCCGAGAATAGCGGGAGTTGTTTCCCAGAATGAGCAGTTCTTC
.,.,TRBV5-1,TRBJ2-5,CASSLGSQETQYF,TGCGCCAGCAGCTTGGGTAGCCAAGAGACCCAGTACTTC
TRBD2,.,TRBV30,TRBJ2-2,CAWSVGGGDLNTGELFF,TGTGCCTGGAGTGTCGGCGGGGGGGACTTAAACACCGGGGAGCTGTTTTTT
TRBD2,.,TRBV6-5,TRBJ2-1,CATGGVSGSLFF,TGTGCCACCGGGGGGGTCAGCGGGAGTCTGTTCTTC
.,.,TRBV2,TRBJ2-7,CASKRESYEQYF,TGTGCCAGCAAGAGGGAAAGCTACGAGCAGTACTTC
.,.,TRBV7-6,TRBJ2-1,CASSLSSQAPGEQFF,TGTGCCAGCAGCTTATCGTCTCAGGCCCCCGGTGAGCAGTTCTTC
TRBD1,.,TRBV25-1,TRBJ2-7,CASSESGTGGREQYF,TGTGCCAGCAGTGAATCCGGGACAGGGGGCCGTGAGCAGTACTTC
TRBD1,once,TRBV18,TRBJ1-2,CASSPTTGEGYGYTF,TGTGCCAGCTCACCAACGACAGGGGAAGGCTATGGCTACACCTTC
TRBD2,.,TRBV4-3,TRBJ2-1,CASSRHHGLAGGNEQFF,TGCGCCAGCAGCCGCCACCACGGGCTAGCGGGAGGGAATGAGCAGTTCTTC
.,.,TRBV19,TRBJ1-3,CASTTDRGSGNTIYF,TGTGCCAGTACCACTGACCGGGGCTCTGGAAACACCATATATTTT